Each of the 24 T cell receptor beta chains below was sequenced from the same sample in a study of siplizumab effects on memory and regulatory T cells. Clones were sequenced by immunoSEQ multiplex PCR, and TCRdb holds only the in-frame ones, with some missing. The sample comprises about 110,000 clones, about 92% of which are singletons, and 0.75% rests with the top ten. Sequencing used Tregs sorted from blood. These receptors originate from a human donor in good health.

The CDR3 region is CASSARTGRETQYF. The CDR3 DNA reads as TGTGCCAGCAGCGCGCGGACAGGCCGGGAGACCCAGTACTTC. This rearrangement joins TRBV7-9 to TRBJ2-5; 7 positions agree with TRBD1. Unmatched junction bases numbered 8, after V lost 5 bases and J lost 5 bases. Looked up from germline, CDR1 is SEHNR and CDR2 is FQNEAQ (reference sequence). The CDR3 runs 14 residues.

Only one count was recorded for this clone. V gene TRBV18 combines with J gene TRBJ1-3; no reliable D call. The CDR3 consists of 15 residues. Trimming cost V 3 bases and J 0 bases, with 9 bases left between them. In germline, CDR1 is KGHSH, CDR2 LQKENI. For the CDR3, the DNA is TGTGCCAGCTCACCGATCGCCCTCTCTGGAAACACCATATATTTT. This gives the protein CASSPIALSGNTIYF.

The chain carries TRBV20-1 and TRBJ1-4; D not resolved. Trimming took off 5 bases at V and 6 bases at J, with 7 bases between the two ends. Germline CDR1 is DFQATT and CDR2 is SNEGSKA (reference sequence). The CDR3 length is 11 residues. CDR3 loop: CSALGHEKLFF. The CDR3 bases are TGCAGTGCTCTAGGGCATGAAAAACTGTTTTTT.

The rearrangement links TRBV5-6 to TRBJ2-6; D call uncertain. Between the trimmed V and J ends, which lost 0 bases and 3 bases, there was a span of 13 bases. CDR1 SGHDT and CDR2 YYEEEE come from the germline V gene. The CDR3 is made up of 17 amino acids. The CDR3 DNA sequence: TGTGCCAGCAGCTTGGTCTTAGACGGGTATGGGGCCAACGTCCTGACTTTC. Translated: CASSLVLDGYGANVLTF.

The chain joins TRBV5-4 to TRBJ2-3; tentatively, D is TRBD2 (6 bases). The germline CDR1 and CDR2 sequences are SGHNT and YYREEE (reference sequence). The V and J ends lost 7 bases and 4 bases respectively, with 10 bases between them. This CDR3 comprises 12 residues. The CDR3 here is CASHGGSDTQYF. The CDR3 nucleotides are TGTGCCAGCCACGGGGGTTCAGATACGCAGTATTTT.

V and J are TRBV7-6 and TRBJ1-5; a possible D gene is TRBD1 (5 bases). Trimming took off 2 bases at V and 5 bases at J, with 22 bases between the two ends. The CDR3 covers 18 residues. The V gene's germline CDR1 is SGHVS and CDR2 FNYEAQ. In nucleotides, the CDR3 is TGTGCCAGCAGCTTACGACCCTCGGGGGGTAGGTGGGATCAGCCCCAGCATTTT. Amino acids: CASSLRPSGGRWDQPQHF.

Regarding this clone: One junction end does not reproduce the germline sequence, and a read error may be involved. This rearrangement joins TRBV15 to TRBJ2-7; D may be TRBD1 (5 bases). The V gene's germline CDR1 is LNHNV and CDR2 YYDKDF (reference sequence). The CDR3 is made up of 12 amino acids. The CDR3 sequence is CATSSTGYEQYF. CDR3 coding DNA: TGTGCCACTAGCAGTACAGGCTACGAGCAGTACTTC.

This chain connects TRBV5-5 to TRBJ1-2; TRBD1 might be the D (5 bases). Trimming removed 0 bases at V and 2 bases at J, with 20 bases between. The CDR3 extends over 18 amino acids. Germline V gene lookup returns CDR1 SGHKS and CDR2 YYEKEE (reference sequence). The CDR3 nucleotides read TGTGCCAGCAGCTTGGGAGGGGAACTATGGCGTTTAAACTATGGCTACACCTTC. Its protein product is CASSLGGELWRLNYGYTF.

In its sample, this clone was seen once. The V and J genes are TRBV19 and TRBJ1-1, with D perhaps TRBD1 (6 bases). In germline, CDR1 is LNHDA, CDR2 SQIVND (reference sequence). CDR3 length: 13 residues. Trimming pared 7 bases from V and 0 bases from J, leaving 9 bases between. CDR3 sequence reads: CASKDRLNTEAFF. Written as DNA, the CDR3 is TGTGCCAGTAAGGACAGATTGAACACTGAAGCTTTCTTT.

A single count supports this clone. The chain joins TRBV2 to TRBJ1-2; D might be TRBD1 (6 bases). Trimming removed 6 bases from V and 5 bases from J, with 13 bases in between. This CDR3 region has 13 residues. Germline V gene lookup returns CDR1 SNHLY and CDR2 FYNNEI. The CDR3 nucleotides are TGTGCCAGCAGCGGAGCCAGGGGTTATGGCTACACCTTC. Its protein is CASSGARGYGYTF.

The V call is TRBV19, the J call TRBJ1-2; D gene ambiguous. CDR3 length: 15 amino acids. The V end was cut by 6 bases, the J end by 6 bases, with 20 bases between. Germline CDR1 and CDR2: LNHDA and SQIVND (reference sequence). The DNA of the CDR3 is TGTGCCAGTAGATCTCCGGTCGACGGGGATGATGGCTACACCTTC. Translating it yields CASRSPVDGDDGYTF.

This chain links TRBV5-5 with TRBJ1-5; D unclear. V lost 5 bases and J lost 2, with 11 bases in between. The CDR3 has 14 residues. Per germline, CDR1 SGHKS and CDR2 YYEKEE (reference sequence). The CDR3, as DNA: TGTGCCAGCAGTCCATCCCACGGCAATCAGCCCCAGCATTTT. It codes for CASSPSHGNQPQHF.

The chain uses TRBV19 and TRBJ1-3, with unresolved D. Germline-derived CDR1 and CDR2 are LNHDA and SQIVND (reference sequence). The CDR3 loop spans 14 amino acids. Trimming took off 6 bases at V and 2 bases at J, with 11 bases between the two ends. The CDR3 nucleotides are TGTGCCAGTAGAGTCGTGGGGACTGGAAACACCATATATTTT. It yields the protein CASRVVGTGNTIYF.

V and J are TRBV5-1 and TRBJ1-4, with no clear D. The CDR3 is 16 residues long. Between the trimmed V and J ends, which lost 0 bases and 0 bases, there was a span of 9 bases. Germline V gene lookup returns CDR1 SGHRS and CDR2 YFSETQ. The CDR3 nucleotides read TGCGCCAGCAGCTTGGGCACACTTGCAACTAATGAAAAACTGTTTTTT. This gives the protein CASSLGTLATNEKLFF.

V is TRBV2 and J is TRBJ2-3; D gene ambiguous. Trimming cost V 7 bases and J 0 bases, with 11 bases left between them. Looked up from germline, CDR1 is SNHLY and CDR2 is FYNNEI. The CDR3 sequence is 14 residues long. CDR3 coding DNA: TGTGCCAGCACCCCAAGGATGAGCACAGATACGCAGTATTTT. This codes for CASTPRMSTDTQYF.

CDR3 sequence reads: CASKPRGRGNEKLFF. The CDR3 nucleotides read TGTGCCAGCAAACCCCGGGGTCGCGGTAATGAAAAACTGTTTTTT. This sequence joins TRBV27 and TRBJ1-4, with D uncertain. Per germline, CDR1 MNHEY and CDR2 SMNVEV (reference sequence). V was trimmed by 7 bases and J by 4 bases, leaving 16 bases between them. The CDR3 sequence is 15 residues long.

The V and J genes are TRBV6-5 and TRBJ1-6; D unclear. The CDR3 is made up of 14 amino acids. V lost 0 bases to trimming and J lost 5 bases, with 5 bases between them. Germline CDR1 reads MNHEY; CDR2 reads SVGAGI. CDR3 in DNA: TGTGCCAGCAGTTACTCACACAATAATTCACCCCTCCACTTT. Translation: CASSYSHNNSPLHF.

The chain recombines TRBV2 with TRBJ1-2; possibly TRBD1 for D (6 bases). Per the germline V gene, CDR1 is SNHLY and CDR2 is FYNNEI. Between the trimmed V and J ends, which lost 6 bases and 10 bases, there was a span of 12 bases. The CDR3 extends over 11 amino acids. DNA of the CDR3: TGTGCCAGCAGACCGGGGGGGCCCTACACCTTC. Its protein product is CASRPGGPYTF.

CDR3 sequence reads: CASSFSTGSGNTIYF. The CDR3 DNA is TGCGCCAGCAGCTTTTCCACAGGGTCGGGAAACACCATATATTTT. The gene calls are TRBV5-1 and TRBJ1-3; a weak D match, TRBD1 (6 bases). This CDR3 comprises 15 residues. Between the trimmed V and J ends, which lost 2 bases and 4 bases, there was a span of 13 bases. Germline lookup yields CDR1 SGHRS and CDR2 YFSETQ. Filled out from reference TRBV5-1 and TRBJ1-3, the complete variable domain reads KAGVTQTPRYLIKTRGQQVTLSCSPISGHRSVSWYQQTPGQGLQFLFEYFSETQRNKGNFPGRFSGRQFSNSRSEMNVSTLELGDSALYLCASSFSTGSGNTIYFGEGSWLTVV.

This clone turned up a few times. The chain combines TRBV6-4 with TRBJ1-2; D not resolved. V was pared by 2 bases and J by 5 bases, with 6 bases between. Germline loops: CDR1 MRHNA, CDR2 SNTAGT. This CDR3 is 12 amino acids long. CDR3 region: CASSDDGYGYTF. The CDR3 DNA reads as TGTGCCAGCAGTGACGACGGGTATGGCTACACCTTC.

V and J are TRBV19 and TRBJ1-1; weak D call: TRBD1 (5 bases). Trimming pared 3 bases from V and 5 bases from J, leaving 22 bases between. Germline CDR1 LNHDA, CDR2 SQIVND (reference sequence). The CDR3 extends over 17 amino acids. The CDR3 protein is CASSIQGARGLGTEAFF. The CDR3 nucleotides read TGTGCCAGTAGTATTCAAGGGGCTCGGGGACTTGGGACTGAAGCTTTCTTT.

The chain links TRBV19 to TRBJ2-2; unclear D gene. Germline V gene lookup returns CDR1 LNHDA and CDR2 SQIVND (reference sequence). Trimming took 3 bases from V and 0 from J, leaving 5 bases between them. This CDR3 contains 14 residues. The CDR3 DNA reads TGTGCCAGTAGTATTATGGCGAACACCGGGGAGCTGTTTTTT. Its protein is CASSIMANTGELFF.

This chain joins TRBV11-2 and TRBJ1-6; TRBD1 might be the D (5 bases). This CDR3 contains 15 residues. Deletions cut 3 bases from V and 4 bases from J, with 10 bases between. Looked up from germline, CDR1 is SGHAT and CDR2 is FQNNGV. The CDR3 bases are TGTGCCAGCAGCTTCGGGGCGGGGTATAATTCACCCCTCCACTTT. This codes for CASSFGAGYNSPLHF.

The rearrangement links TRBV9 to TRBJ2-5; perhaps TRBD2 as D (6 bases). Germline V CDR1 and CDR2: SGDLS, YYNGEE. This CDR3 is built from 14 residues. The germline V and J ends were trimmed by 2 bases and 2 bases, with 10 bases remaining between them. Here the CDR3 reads CASSVASGQETQYF. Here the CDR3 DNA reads TGTGCCAGCAGCGTCGCCAGCGGGCAAGAGACCCAGTACTTC.